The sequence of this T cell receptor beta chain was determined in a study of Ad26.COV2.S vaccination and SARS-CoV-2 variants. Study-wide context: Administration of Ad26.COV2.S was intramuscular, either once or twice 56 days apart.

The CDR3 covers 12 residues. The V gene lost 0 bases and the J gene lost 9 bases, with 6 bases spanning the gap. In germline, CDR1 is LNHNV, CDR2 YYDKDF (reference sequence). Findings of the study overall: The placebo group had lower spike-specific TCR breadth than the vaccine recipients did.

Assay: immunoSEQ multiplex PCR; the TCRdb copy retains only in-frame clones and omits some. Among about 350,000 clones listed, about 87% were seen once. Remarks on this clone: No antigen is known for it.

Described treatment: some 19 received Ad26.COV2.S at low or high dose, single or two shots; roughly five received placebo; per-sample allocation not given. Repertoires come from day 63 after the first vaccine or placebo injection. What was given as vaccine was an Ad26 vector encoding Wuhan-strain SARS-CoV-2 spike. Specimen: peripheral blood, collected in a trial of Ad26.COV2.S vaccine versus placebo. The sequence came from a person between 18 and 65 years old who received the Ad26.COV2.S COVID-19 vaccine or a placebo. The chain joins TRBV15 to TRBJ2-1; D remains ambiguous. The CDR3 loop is CATSRDWGEQFF. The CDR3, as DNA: TGTGCCACCAGCAGAGATTGGGGTGAGCAGTTCTTC.